The source of this T cell receptor (beta chain) is a study of vaccination effects on CD4 cells after COVID-19. As for the study in general: Expansion of antigen-specific CD4+ T cells with viral peptide pools was carried out by the ViraFEST assay before sequencing. Post-vaccine sampling occurred a median 72 days after the second dose. IL-2 at roughly 9.7 IU/ml and peptides at 9.5 to 10 ug/ml were added to cultured PBMC, around 2.2 million per well.

Note on this clone: As yet, its antigen is unknown.

With nine to eleven days of culture completed, CD4+ T cells were isolated. The person's infection with SARS-CoV-2, confirmed by PCR, took place between March and December 2020. Each participant was administered two doses of either the BNT162b2 or the mRNA-1273 vaccine. The study's findings and limits: Pronounced clonal contraction occurred in clones induced by infection and by vaccine late after vaccination.

Assay used: immunoSEQ multiplex PCR; TCRdb lists only in-frame clones, some missing. Seen here are some 50,000 clones, around 70% observed once, and the top ten hold roughly 5.4%. CDR1 and CDR2 (germline): SGHNT, YYREEE (reference sequence). Trimming took 7 bases from V and 6 from J, leaving 19 bases between them. This CDR3 spans 14 amino acids. Material: CD4+ T cells from PBMCs cultured without peptide, obtained after COVID-19 vaccination. The J gene is TRBJ1-2, the V gene TRBV5-4, with D possibly being TRBD1 (5 bases). The clonotype comes from a human donor who had a prior SARS-CoV-2 infection. The CDR3 here is CASGVPGPNNGYTF. CDR3 coding DNA: TGTGCCAGCGGCGTTCCGGGACCGAATAATGGCTACACCTTC.